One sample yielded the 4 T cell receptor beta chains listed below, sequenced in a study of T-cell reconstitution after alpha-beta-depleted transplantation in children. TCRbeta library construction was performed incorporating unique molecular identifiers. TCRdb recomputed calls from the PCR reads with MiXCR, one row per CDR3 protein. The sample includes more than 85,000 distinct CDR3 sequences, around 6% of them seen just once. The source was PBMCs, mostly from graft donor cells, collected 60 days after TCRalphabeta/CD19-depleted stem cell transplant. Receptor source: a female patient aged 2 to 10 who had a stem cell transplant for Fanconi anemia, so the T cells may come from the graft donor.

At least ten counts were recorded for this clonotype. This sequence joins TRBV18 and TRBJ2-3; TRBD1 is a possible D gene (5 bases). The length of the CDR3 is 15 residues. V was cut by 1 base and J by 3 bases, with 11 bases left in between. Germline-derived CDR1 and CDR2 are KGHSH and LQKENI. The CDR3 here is CASSPQGMGTDTQYF. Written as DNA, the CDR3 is TGTGCCAGCTCACCACAGGGGATGGGGACAGATACGCAGTATTTT.

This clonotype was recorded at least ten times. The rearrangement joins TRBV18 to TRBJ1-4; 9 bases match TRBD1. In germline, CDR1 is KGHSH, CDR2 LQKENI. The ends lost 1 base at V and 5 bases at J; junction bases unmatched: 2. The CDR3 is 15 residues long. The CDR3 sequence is CASSPLGTGNEKLFF. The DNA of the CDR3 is TGTGCCAGCTCACCACTCGGGACAGGGAATGAAAAACTGTTTTTT.

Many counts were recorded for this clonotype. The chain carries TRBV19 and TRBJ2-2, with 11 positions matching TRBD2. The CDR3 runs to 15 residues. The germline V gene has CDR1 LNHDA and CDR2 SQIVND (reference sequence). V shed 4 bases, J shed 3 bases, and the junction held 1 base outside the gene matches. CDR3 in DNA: TGTGCCAGTAGTAGGGGACTAGCGGACACCGGGGAGCTGTTTTTT. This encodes CASSRGLADTGELFF.

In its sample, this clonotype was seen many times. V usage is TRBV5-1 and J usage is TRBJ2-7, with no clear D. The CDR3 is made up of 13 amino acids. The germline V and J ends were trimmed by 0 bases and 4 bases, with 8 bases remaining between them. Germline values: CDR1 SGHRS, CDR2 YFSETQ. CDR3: CASSLGWVYEQYF. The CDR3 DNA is TGCGCCAGCAGCTTGGGCTGGGTGTACGAGCAGTACTTC.